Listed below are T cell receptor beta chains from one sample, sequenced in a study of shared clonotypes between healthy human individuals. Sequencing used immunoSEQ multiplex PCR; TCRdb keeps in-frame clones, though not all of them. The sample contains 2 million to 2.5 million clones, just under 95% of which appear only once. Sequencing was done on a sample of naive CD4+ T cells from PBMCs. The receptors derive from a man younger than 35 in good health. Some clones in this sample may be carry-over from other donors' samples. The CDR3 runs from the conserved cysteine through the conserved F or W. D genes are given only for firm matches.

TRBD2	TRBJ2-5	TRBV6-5	CASRILAGGPKTQYF
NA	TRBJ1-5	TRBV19	CASRVQGGGSNQPQHF
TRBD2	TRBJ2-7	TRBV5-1	CASSLADSLAGEQYF
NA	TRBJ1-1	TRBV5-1	CASRDRGVTEAFF
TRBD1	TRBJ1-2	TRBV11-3	CASSQIQGVSPFNYGYTF
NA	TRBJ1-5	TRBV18	CASSRTVNSNQPQHF
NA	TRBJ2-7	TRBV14	CASSRGQRGEQYF
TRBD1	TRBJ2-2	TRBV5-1	CASSFWDRVTGELFF
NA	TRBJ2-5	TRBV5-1	CASSPARETQYF
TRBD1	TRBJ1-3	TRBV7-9	CASSRDSLSGNTIYF
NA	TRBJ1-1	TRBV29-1	CSVNGQMNTEAFF
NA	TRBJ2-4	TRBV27	CASSLSGNIQYF
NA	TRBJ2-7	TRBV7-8	CASTLEGVEQYF
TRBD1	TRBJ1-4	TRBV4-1	CASSFDRDSEKLFF
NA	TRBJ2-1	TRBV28	CASPEDWNEQFF
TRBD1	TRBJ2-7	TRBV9	CASSPPGQAFSYEQYF
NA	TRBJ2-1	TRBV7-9	CASRPRALSSYNEQFF
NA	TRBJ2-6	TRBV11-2	CASSSSPWATGANVLTF
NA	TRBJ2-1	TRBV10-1	CASSVRLGPYNEQFF
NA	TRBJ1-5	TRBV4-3	CASSRTAYSNQPQHF
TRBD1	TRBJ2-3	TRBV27	CASSPYGQGRTDTQYF
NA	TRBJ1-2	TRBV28	CASSLGAGWSGYTF
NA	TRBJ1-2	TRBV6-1	CASRRDNLPNGYTF
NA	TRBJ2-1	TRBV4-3	CASSQEVGPYNEQFF
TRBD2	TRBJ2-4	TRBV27	CASTGGRARGDIQYF
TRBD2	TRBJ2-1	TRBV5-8	CASSLVEREEQFF